The clone carrying this T cell receptor (beta chain) was seen many times. What it binds is not known. TCR beta libraries were built with iRepertoire HTBI primers and Arm-PCR of CDR3 regions. MiXCR, applied by TCRdb to the multiplex PCR reads, yields one record per CDR3 protein. The sample records roughly 410,000 distinct CDR3 sequences, approximately 16% being singletons. These data belong to a study of regulatory T cells in long-lasting Graves disease. Points from the study as a whole: Persistent patients shared more public clonotypes (approximately 2,900) than new patients (approximately 970). Investigators studied peripheral blood only, not thyroid tissue.

Trimming cost V 6 bases and J 4 bases, with 9 bases left between them. The CDR3 is 13 amino acids. From germline, CDR1 is KGHSH and CDR2 LQKENI. The time point denotes: newly diagnosed GD, antithyroid drugs for less than 3 months. PBMC-extracted RNA yielded the TCR library. Separately, the same data were catalogued under a study of T cells in Graves' hyperthyroidism and ophthalmopathy. That study adds: Pregnant or lactating patients were excluded, as were those with uncontrolled infection or other autoimmune disease. The model forecast ophthalmopathy, anticipating it by a median approximately 6.1 months before onset.

The genes are TRBV18 and TRBJ2-2; D gene ambiguous. The starting material was peripheral blood mononuclear cells (PBMCs), obtained at new diagnosis, from a patient treated with antithyroid drugs. The source of this sequence is a woman aged 35 to 49 with Graves disease. In DNA form, the CDR3 reads TGTGCCAGCTCCCCCCCGCTCACCGGGGAGCTGTTTTTT. Translated, it gives CASSPPLTGELFF. The whole variable domain, filled in from reference TRBV18 and TRBJ2-2, reads NAGVMQNPRHLVRRRGQEARLRCSPMKGHSHVYWYRQLPEEGLKFMVYLQKENIIDESGMPKERFSAEFPKEGPSILRIQQVVRGDSAAYFCASSPPLTGELFFGEGSRLTVL.